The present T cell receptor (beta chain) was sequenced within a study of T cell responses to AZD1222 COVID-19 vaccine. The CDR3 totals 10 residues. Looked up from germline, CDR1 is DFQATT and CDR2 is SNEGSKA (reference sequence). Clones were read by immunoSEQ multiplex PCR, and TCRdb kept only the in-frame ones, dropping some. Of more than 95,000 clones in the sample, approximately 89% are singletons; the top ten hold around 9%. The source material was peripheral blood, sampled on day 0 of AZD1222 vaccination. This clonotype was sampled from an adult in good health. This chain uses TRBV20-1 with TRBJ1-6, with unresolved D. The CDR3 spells CRASLSPLHF. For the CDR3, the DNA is TGCAGGGCATCGTTATCACCCCTCCACTTT.